This T cell receptor (beta chain) was identified during a study of T-cell memory formation after mild COVID-19. Study information: Across donors, TCR clusters were largely donor specific.

There are a few counts of this clonotype. Its specificity is unknown. From germline, CDR1 is LNHDA and CDR2 SQIVND (reference sequence). The V and J ends lost 2 bases and 5 bases, in that order; junction bases with no gene match: 12. This CDR3 spans 18 amino acids. Study conclusions and caveats: Prior to infection, memory already included some responding clones, suggesting cross-reactive memory joined. The study found contracting CD4+ clones mainly in CM and EM and contracting CD8+ clones in EMRA.

TCR alpha and TCR beta cDNA libraries with sample barcodes and UMIs came from 5'RACE using constant-segment primers. TCRdb itself ran the 5' RACE reads through MiXCR, one entry per CDR3 protein. The sample records some 490,000 distinct CDR3 sequences, over 15% being singletons. This rearrangement joins TRBV19 to TRBJ2-1, with 10 nucleotides matching TRBD1. Material: PBMCs or a T cell subset sorted from them (not recorded which). The sequence was collected from an adult woman who had mild COVID-19 (a few samples of this study predate the infection). Cell type and time point are not known. The CDR3 reads CASSIMVWGQGPNNEQFF. The CDR3 DNA reads as TGTGCCAGTAGTATAATGGTTTGGGGACAGGGGCCTAACAATGAGCAGTTCTTC.